Listed here is a single T cell receptor (beta chain). Compared with germline, one end of the junction differs, possibly owing to a read error. This same CDR3 is encoded by further DNA sequences in the sample. These data originate in a study of shared clonotypes between healthy human individuals. From germline, CDR1 is MGHRA and CDR2 YSYEKL. The CDR3 runs to 15 residues. Samples underwent the assay at deep level. Data came from immunoSEQ multiplex PCR; TCRdb stores just in-frame clones and leaves some out. Here the sample spans roughly 2 million clones, approximately 94% being singletons. Cells designated naive CD8 were CD45RO-negative and were positively selected for CCR7, with terminally differentiated effector memory CD45RA+ cells excluded.

Specimen: naive CD8+ T cells sorted from blood. This chain links TRBV4-1 with TRBJ2-7; 7 bases line up with TRBD2. The clonotype comes from a man aged 18 to 35 in good health. The CDR3 spells CASSQDLADSYEQYF. CDR3 DNA sequence: TGCGCTAGCAGCCAAGACCTAGCGGATTCCTACGAGCAGTACTTC.